These 14 T cell receptor beta chains were all obtained from the same sample, sequenced in a study of blood T cells in healthy people across ages (dated by TCRdb to between 2015 and 2016). Library generation was performed with 5' RACE. The instrument given in TCRdb is Illumina HiSeq 2500. A second PCR of roughly 7 to 11 cycles was performed with a sample-barcoded 5' primer and a J-beta primer mix. TCRdb itself trimmed the public reads at Q25 with fastp, ran MiXCR and retained productive beta chains. Merged by CDR3 protein, the rows form single entries marked with the most common genes and DNA. The sample table shows approximately 780,000 distinct CDR3 sequences, and roughly 26% are seen once. The ten top clones hold 2.5% to 3.5% of the sample. The same data also went into a second study, on T cells of mothers and their children.

The specimen was blood. Receptor source: a boy aged 5 to 17 in good health.

This clonotype was recorded a few times. The chain uses TRBV6-5 and TRBJ2-1; D gene ambiguous. Germline lookup yields CDR1 MNHEY and CDR2 SVGAGI. Trimming left V 2 bases short and J 0 bases short, with 5 bases between. This CDR3 has 14 residues. This CDR3 is CASSYQSSYNEQFF. CDR3 coding DNA: TGTGCCAGCAGTTACCAGAGCTCCTACAATGAGCAGTTCTTC.

This clonotype turned up a few times. The chain links TRBV7-9 to TRBJ1-1; 7 bases fit TRBD1. The V and J ends lost 5 bases and 3 bases, in that order; junction bases with no gene match: 9. This CDR3 is built from 15 residues. CDR1 and CDR2 from the germline V gene are SEHNR and FQNEAQ (reference sequence). Written as DNA, the CDR3 is TGTGCCAGCAGCGGAAACAGGGGCGTGGACACTGAAGCTTTCTTT. Its translation is CASSGNRGVDTEAFF.

This clonotype has just a few counts. The V and J genes are TRBV28 and TRBJ2-3, with D possibly being TRBD2 (6 bases). The germline V gene encodes CDR1 MDHEN and CDR2 SYDVKM. This CDR3 comprises 15 residues. Trimming removed 3 bases at V and 3 bases at J, with 13 bases between. As DNA, the CDR3 is TGTGCCAGCAGTTTCGGGACTTACAAAACAGATACGCAGTATTTT. Its protein is CASSFGTYKTDTQYF.

This clonotype was seen once. V usage is TRBV9 and J usage is TRBJ1-4; 10 bases line up with TRBD1. The trim removed 2 bases at V and 8 bases at J, leaving 6 bases unmatched. This CDR3 contains 15 residues. Germline-derived CDR1 and CDR2 are SGDLS and YYNGEE. CDR3 bases: TGTGCCAGCAGCGTGGAGACAGGGGGCTTCGAAAAACTGTTTTTT. Protein sequence: CASSVETGGFEKLFF. The entire variable domain, with the rest obtained from reference TRBV9 and TRBJ1-4, is as follows: DSGVTQTPKHLITATGQRVTLRCSPRSGDLSVYWYQQSLDQGLQFLIQYYNGEERAKGNILERFSAQQFPDLHSELNLSSLELGDSALYFCASSVETGGFEKLFFGSGTQLSVL.

The gene calls are TRBV6-1 and TRBJ1-3; a weak D match, TRBD1 (5 bases). V was cut by 5 bases and J by 0 bases, with 14 bases left in between. There are 16 residues in the CDR3. CDR1 and CDR2 from the germline V gene are MNHNS and SASEGT. CDR3 DNA sequence: TGTGCCAGCAGTCTCACCGGGACGTCCTCTGGAAACACCATATATTTT. Translating gives CASSLTGTSSGNTIYF.

The chain recombines TRBV27 with TRBJ1-4, with D possibly matching TRBD1 (5 bases). From germline, CDR1 is MNHEY and CDR2 SMNVEV (reference sequence). V was pared by 5 bases and J by 6 bases, with 13 bases between. The CDR3 is 14 residues long. CDR3 nucleotides: TGTGCCAGCAGTATGTGGGGAGGGGATGAAAAACTGTTTTTT. Its translation is CASSMWGGDEKLFF.

This clonotype was detected only a few times. This rearrangement joins TRBV28 to TRBJ2-4; TRBD1 aligns across 7 bases. With V trimmed by 1 base and J by 15 bases, 12 bases remained unmatched. This CDR3 has 14 amino acids. Germline-derived CDR1 and CDR2 are MDHEN and SYDVKM. CDR3 region: CASSLLRGGTDTYF. Here the CDR3 DNA reads TGTGCCAGCAGTTTATTACGTGGTGGGACAGATACGTACTTC.

The chain links TRBV12-3 or TRBV12-4 to TRBJ1-2; D gene ambiguous. Trimming left V 2 bases short and J 2 bases short, with 9 bases between. The CDR3 is made up of 14 amino acids. The CDR3 reads CASSLSHSNYGYTF. The CDR3 bases are TGTGCCAGCAGTTTAAGTCACAGCAACTATGGCTACACCTTC.

The chain links TRBV29-1 to TRBJ2-2; 7 bases fit TRBD2. Germline V gene data show CDR1 as SQVTM and CDR2 as ANQGSEA. The CDR3 totals 14 residues. The junction had 5 bases not matched to a gene; V was cut back by 7 bases and J by 0 bases. This CDR3 is CSAAGRANTGELFF. The CDR3 nucleotides are TGCAGCGCGGCGGGGAGGGCGAACACCGGGGAGCTGTTTTTT.

The chain carries TRBV10-3 and TRBJ2-3; possible D gene TRBD1, 6 bases. Trimming cost V 0 bases and J 7 bases, with 11 bases left between them. Germline CDR1 reads ENHRY; CDR2 reads SYGVKD. The CDR3 runs 14 residues. This CDR3 reads CAISESLGAYTQYF. The CDR3 DNA sequence: TGTGCCATCAGTGAGTCGCTGGGGGCATATACGCAGTATTTT.

This clonotype was counted a few times. The chain combines TRBV6-5 with TRBJ1-2; tentatively, D is TRBD1 (5 bases). The CDR3 length is 14 residues. CDR1 is MNHEY and CDR2 is SVGAGI in the germline V gene. V shed 2 bases and J shed 3 bases, with 10 bases lying between them. CDR3 bases: TGTGCCAGCAGTTACGGAGGGACTTACTATGGCTACACCTTC. It codes for CASSYGGTYYGYTF.

The chain couples TRBV12-3 or TRBV12-4 to TRBJ2-7; perhaps TRBD2 as D (6 bases). V lost 0 bases to trimming and J lost 6 bases, with 18 bases between them. CDR3 length: 16 residues. The DNA for the CDR3 is TGTGCCAGCAGTTTAGCGTCAGGGAGGCGGCAGAGCGAGCAGTACTTC. Protein sequence: CASSLASGRRQSEQYF.

This clonotype was picked up a small number of times. The CDR3 protein is CASSGGGTGSNQPQHF. In nucleotides, the CDR3 is TGTGCCAGCAGCGGCGGCGGAACGGGGAGCAATCAGCCCCAGCATTTT. V is TRBV7-2 and J is TRBJ1-5; D unclear. Trimming took 5 bases from V and 1 from J, leaving 15 bases between them. Germline V CDR1 and CDR2: SGHTA, FQGNSA. The CDR3 consists of 16 residues.

About this clonotype: Sequence at one end of the junction differs from germline and may be a read error. The chain has TRBV7-9 and TRBJ1-2; D not resolved. This CDR3 comprises 8 residues. Germline V gene sequence: CDR1 SEHNR, CDR2 FQNEAQ (reference sequence). The CDR3 spells CASSLLNF. The CDR3 nucleotides read TGTGCCAGCAGCTTGCTAAATTTC.